Below, 8 T cell receptor beta chains from the same sample are listed, as sequenced in a study of spatial heterogeneity in lung cancer. TCRdb re-called the 5' RACE reads through MiXCR, storing one row per CDR3 protein. Of about 19,000 distinct CDR3 sequences in the sample, 8% to 10% were seen once. Specified time point: blood at routine non-recurrence follow-up after resection. The starting material was PBMCs, obtained at follow-up. The receptors originated from a female donor with early-stage non-small cell lung cancer.

This clonotype showed up many times. This chain joins TRBV5-4 and TRBJ1-1, with 9 bases aligning to TRBD1. With 2 bases clipped from V and 4 bases from J, the junction kept 3 bases outside the gene matches. CDR1 and CDR2 (germline): SGHNT, YYREEE (reference sequence). The CDR3 is 14 amino acids. The CDR3 coding sequence is TGTGCCAGCAGCTTCGACAGGGGGGGCACTGAAGCTTTCTTT. Protein product: CASSFDRGGTEAFF. Full variable domain (outside the CDR3, taken from reference TRBV5-4 and TRBJ1-1): ETGVTQSPTHLIKTRGQQVTLRCSSQSGHNTVSWYQQALGQGPQFIFQYYREEENGRGNFPPRFSGLQFPNYSSELNVNALELDDSALYLCASSFDRGGTEAFFGQGTRLTVV.

This clonotype was seen ten or more times. The chain carries TRBV5-4 and TRBJ2-5; TRBD1 aligns across 10 bases. V was pared by 3 bases and J by 2 bases, with 4 bases of the junction left unmatched. Germline loops: CDR1 SGHNT, CDR2 YYREEE (reference sequence). There are 15 residues in the CDR3. As DNA, the CDR3 is TGTGCCAGCAGCTGGGGACAGGGGAGGCAAGAGACCCAGTACTTC. Residues: CASSWGQGRQETQYF.

This clonotype came up many times. The chain links TRBV15 to TRBJ2-5; D might be TRBD2 (5 bases). Germline CDR1 is LNHNV and CDR2 is YYDKDF (reference sequence). This CDR3 region has 13 residues. Trimming stripped 2 bases from V and 3 bases from J, with 7 bases between. CDR3 loop: CATSRSEEETQYF. Written as DNA, the CDR3 is TGTGCCACCAGCAGATCGGAGGAAGAGACCCAGTACTTC.

This clonotype was counted ten times or more. The chain couples TRBV18 to TRBJ1-5; D is perhaps TRBD1 (6 bases). Trimming cost V 2 bases and J 5 bases, with 10 bases left between them. This CDR3 is built from 14 residues. The germline V gene has CDR1 KGHSH and CDR2 LQKENI. Here the CDR3 DNA reads TGTGCCAGCTCACCAGCAGGGGAGGATCAGCCCCAGCATTTT. Translation gives CASSPAGEDQPQHF.

Worth noting for this clonotype: This may be a read error, as it is one base from a much larger clone. J is TRBJ1-1 and V is TRBV12-3 or TRBV12-4; the D gene is possibly TRBD1 (6 bases). V was shortened by 10 bases and J by 8 bases, with 20 bases between the two germline ends. The CDR3 has 13 amino acids. The CDR3 here is CANSRHRVMEAFF. CDR3 DNA: TGTGCCAACAGCCGTCACAGGGTGATGGAAGCTTTCTTT.

This clonotype was observed many times. V usage is TRBV7-8 and J usage is TRBJ2-7; tentatively, D is TRBD1 (6 bases). V was pared by 5 bases and J by 5 bases, with 13 bases between. Germline CDR1 is SGHVS and CDR2 is FQNEAQ. The CDR3 length is 13 residues. This CDR3 reads CASSVRTVNEQYF. The CDR3 nucleotides read TGTGCCAGCAGCGTACGGACAGTAAACGAGCAGTACTTC.

CDR3 DNA: TGTGCCACCAGTCGCGACAGGAGAAGTGAAAAACTGTTTTTT. Translation gives CATSRDRRSEKLFF. The chain couples TRBV15 to TRBJ1-4; D perhaps matches TRBD1 (6 bases). The CDR3 has 14 residues. V was clipped by 6 bases and J by 7 bases, with 15 bases between them. Per germline, CDR1 LNHNV and CDR2 YYDKDF (reference sequence).

This clonotype was seen a handful of times. The V and J genes are TRBV4-1 and TRBJ2-1; the match to TRBD2 covers 11 bases. J was trimmed by 6 bases and V by 4 bases; bases with no gene match: 8. CDR1 is MGHRA and CDR2 is YSYEKL in the germline V gene. The CDR3 totals 16 residues. DNA for the CDR3: TGCGCCAGCAGCCGCCAAACTAGCGGGAGTAGCAATGAGCAGTTCTTC. Protein product: CASSRQTSGSSNEQFF.